The 5 T cell receptor beta chains listed next were all sequenced from one sample in a study of shared clonotypes between healthy human individuals. Sequenced by immunoSEQ multiplex PCR; TCRdb stores in-frame clones only, minus some. Of over 1.5 million clones listed, 95% to 99% are singletons. Material: naive CD4+ T cells sorted from blood. The subset here: CD45RA+ positively selected. Receptors originate from a man younger than 45 in good health.

Concerning this clone: Other DNA variants within this sample encode the same CDR3. This chain connects TRBV7-9 to TRBJ1-5, with D possibly matching TRBD1 (5 bases). Germline V gene lookup returns CDR1 SEHNR and CDR2 FQNEAQ (reference sequence). CDR3 size: 15 residues. V dropped 1 base and J dropped 6 bases, with 13 bases sitting between them. The CDR3 region has the DNA TGTGCCAGCAGCTTAGGTCCAGGCGGGGGTCAGCCCCAGCATTTT. Its protein is CASSLGPGGGQPQHF.

The count of this clone is one. This chain's CDR3 is CASSETGLNTGELFF. CDR3 bases: TGTGCCAGCAGTGAAACGGGACTTAACACCGGGGAGCTGTTTTTT. The V gene is TRBV2, the J gene TRBJ2-2; weak D call: TRBD2 (6 bases). The germline V gene has CDR1 SNHLY and CDR2 FYNNEI. V shed 2 bases and J shed 2 bases, with 9 bases lying between them. The CDR3 sequence is 15 residues long.

The rearrangement uses TRBV6-6 and TRBJ1-2; the D gene is possibly TRBD1 (6 bases). Germline V gives CDR1 MNHNY, CDR2 SVGAGI (reference sequence). V was shortened by 4 bases and J by 4 bases, with 13 bases between the two germline ends. This CDR3 is 14 amino acids long. In DNA form, the CDR3 reads TGTGCCAGCAGTTTCACCGGGACAAGCTATGGCTACACCTTC. It specifies CASSFTGTSYGYTF.

The chain recombines TRBV15 with TRBJ2-7, with 7 positions matching TRBD1. Losses at the gene ends were 3 bases for V and 3 bases for J; bases not matched to a gene: 5. CDR1 is LNHNV and CDR2 is YYDKDF in the germline V gene (reference sequence). The length of the CDR3 is 14 residues. CDR3 in amino acids: CATSSPGQNYEQYF. CDR3 bases: TGTGCCACCAGCAGTCCGGGACAGAACTACGAGCAGTACTTC. The full variable domain, its missing parts supplied by reference TRBV15 and TRBJ2-7, is DAMVIQNPRYQVTQFGKPVTLSCSQTLNHNVMYWYQQKSSQAPKLLFHYYDKDFNNEADTPDNFQSRRPNTSFCFLDIRSPGLGDTAMYLCATSSPGQNYEQYFGPGTRLTVT.

This clone was found once. V usage is TRBV5-1 and J usage is TRBJ2-1, with TRBD2 matching 9 bases. V was clipped by 3 bases and J by 6 bases; unmatched bases: 10. CDR3 length: 16 amino acids. CDR1 is SGHRS and CDR2 is YFSETQ in the germline V gene. The CDR3 is CASSSASLAGFNEQFF. DNA of the CDR3: TGCGCCAGCAGCTCCGCTAGTCTAGCGGGATTCAATGAGCAGTTCTTC.